What follows are 26 T cell receptor beta chains derived from one specimen sequenced in a study of blood T cell repertoires in COVID-19. The data were produced by immunoSEQ multiplex PCR, yet TCRdb's version contains in-frame clones alone and is incomplete. The sample comprises approximately 120,000 clones, about 84% of which are singletons, and approximately 5% rests with the top ten. The material sequenced was peripheral blood. These receptors were obtained from a human donor in a cohort sampled during active COVID-19.

The genes are TRBV4-1 and TRBJ2-5, with 8 bases that match TRBD2. The V gene end was trimmed by 5 bases and the J gene end by 5 bases; junction bases not matched to a gene: 10. Germline values: CDR1 MGHRA, CDR2 YSYEKL. The CDR3 length is 15 residues. The chain's CDR3 is CASSEVIAGRETQYF. The CDR3 DNA reads as TGCGCCAGCAGCGAAGTTATAGCGGGAAGGGAGACCCAGTACTTC.

The chain couples TRBV11-2 to TRBJ1-3; 9 bases are shared with TRBD1. Germline CDR1 and CDR2: SGHAT and FQNNGV. This CDR3 region has 15 residues. V was clipped by 1 base and J by 4 bases; unmatched bases: 2. CDR3 residues: CASSLGTGDGNTIYF. CDR3 sequence (DNA): TGTGCCAGCAGCTTAGGGACAGGGGACGGAAACACCATATATTTT.

The genes are TRBV7-2 and TRBJ2-2; 14 nucleotides agree with TRBD2. The CDR3 has 16 amino acids. V was pared by 5 bases and J by 5 bases, with 4 bases of the junction left unmatched. Germline loops: CDR1 SGHTA, CDR2 FQGNSA. The CDR3 region is CASSVTSGRGTGELFF. DNA for the CDR3: TGTGCCAGCAGCGTGACTAGCGGGAGGGGAACCGGGGAGCTGTTTTTT.

J is TRBJ2-1 and V is TRBV20-1; D remains unclear. Trimming cost V 4 bases and J 8 bases, with 9 bases left between them. The CDR3 spans 11 residues. Looked up from germline, CDR1 is DFQATT and CDR2 is SNEGSKA (reference sequence). Written as DNA, the CDR3 is TGCAGTGCTATTGGTGGCCATGAGCAGTTCTTC. This encodes CSAIGGHEQFF.

The chain joins TRBV6-5 to TRBJ1-2, with unresolved D. Trimming cost V 2 bases and J 3 bases, with 10 bases left between them. Looked up from germline, CDR1 is MNHEY and CDR2 is SVGAGI. This CDR3 has 14 amino acids. The CDR3 nucleotides read TGTGCCAGCAGTTACGCCGGGATGTACTATGGCTACACCTTC. Its translation is CASSYAGMYYGYTF.

The V and J genes are TRBV9 and TRBJ2-1, with a weak D call TRBD2 (5 bases). The CDR3 runs 17 residues. With 0 bases removed from V and 0 bases from J, the gap between germline ends came to 13 bases. CDR1 SGDLS and CDR2 YYNGEE come from the germline V gene. CDR3 coding DNA: TGTGCCAGCAGCGTAGCAGCTAGCCCCTTCTCCTACAATGAGCAGTTCTTC. It is translated as CASSVAASPFSYNEQFF. The full variable domain, completed using reference TRBV9 and TRBJ2-1, is DSGVTQTPKHLITATGQRVTLRCSPRSGDLSVYWYQQSLDQGLQFLIQYYNGEERAKGNILERFSAQQFPDLHSELNLSSLELGDSALYFCASSVAASPFSYNEQFFGPGTRLTVL.

CDR3 in amino acids: CASSLGNRGGTGELFF. CDR3 DNA: TGTGCCAGCAGCTTGGGTAACAGGGGAGGCACCGGGGAGCTGTTTTTT. The rearrangement joins TRBV5-4 to TRBJ2-2; a possible D gene is TRBD1 (7 bases). This CDR3 has 16 amino acids. The ends were cut back, 0 bases at V and 4 bases at J, with 13 bases in the middle. Germline V lookup: CDR1 SGHNT, CDR2 YYREEE (reference sequence).

Written as DNA, the CDR3 is TGTGCCAGCAGTTTACCAGGGGGCGCGGGCACAGATACGCAGTATTTT. Translating gives CASSLPGGAGTDTQYF. J is TRBJ2-3 and V is TRBV6-6; 8 bases agree with TRBD1. This CDR3 spans 16 amino acids. Unmatched junction bases numbered 7, after V lost 4 bases and J lost 1 base. In germline, CDR1 is MNHNY, CDR2 SVGAGI (reference sequence).

V is TRBV3-1 (or the pseudogene TRBV3-2) and J is TRBJ2-2; 13 nucleotides agree with TRBD2. V lost 4 bases, J lost 2 bases, and 1 base stayed unmatched. This CDR3 contains 16 residues. CDR1 LGHDT and CDR2 YNNKEL come from the germline V gene (reference sequence). The CDR3 DNA is TGTGCCAGCAGCCCGGGACTAGCGGGAAACACCGGGGAGCTGTTTTTT. Translation: CASSPGLAGNTGELFF.

This rearrangement joins TRBV9 to TRBJ2-7; 8 nucleotides match TRBD1. J gave up 3 bases and V 0 bases, and 2 bases lay outside the gene matches. CDR3 length: 14 amino acids. The germline CDR1 and CDR2 sequences are SGDLS and YYNGEE. For the CDR3, the DNA is TGTGCCAGCAGCGTAGACGGACAGGGCTACGAGCAGTACTTC. Protein: CASSVDGQGYEQYF.

This chain joins TRBV7-2 and TRBJ2-7, with 7 bases aligning to TRBD2. V dropped 2 bases and J dropped 4; count of bases not matched to a gene: 5. The CDR3 extends over 14 amino acids. Looked up from germline, CDR1 is SGHTA and CDR2 is FQGNSA. This CDR3 reads CASSLMKGGYEQYF. The DNA for the CDR3 is TGTGCCAGCAGCTTAATGAAGGGAGGGTACGAGCAGTACTTC.

This clone came up once. V gene TRBV30 combines with J gene TRBJ1-1; D is uncertain. The CDR3 sequence is 13 residues long. Trimming took 0 bases from V and 4 from J, leaving 9 bases between them. Germline V CDR1 and CDR2: GTSNPN, SVGIG (reference sequence). For the CDR3, the DNA is TGTGCCTGGAGTGTGGACTGGGGCACTGAAGCTTTCTTT. This encodes CAWSVDWGTEAFF.

The rearrangement uses TRBV15 and TRBJ2-1, with 8 positions matching TRBD2. The CDR3 consists of 15 residues. V shed 1 base, J shed 2 bases, and the junction held 1 base outside the gene matches. Germline V gene lookup returns CDR1 LNHNV and CDR2 YYDKDF (reference sequence). The CDR3 here is CATSRVTSAYNEQFF. The CDR3 region has the DNA TGTGCCACCAGCAGAGTGACTAGCGCCTACAATGAGCAGTTCTTC. Complete variable domain (other parts from reference TRBV15 and TRBJ2-1): DAMVIQNPRYQVTQFGKPVTLSCSQTLNHNVMYWYQQKSSQAPKLLFHYYDKDFNNEADTPDNFQSRRPNTSFCFLDIRSPGLGDTAMYLCATSRVTSAYNEQFFGPGTRLTVL.

The rearrangement links TRBV19 to TRBJ2-6, with TRBD1 matching over 8 bases. This CDR3 comprises 17 residues. CDR1 is LNHDA and CDR2 is SQIVND in the germline V gene (reference sequence). The V and J ends lost 6 bases and 0 bases, in that order; junction bases with no gene match: 7. The CDR3 spells CASSSGQDYSGANVLTF. The CDR3 nucleotides are TGTGCCAGTAGCTCGGGACAGGACTACTCTGGGGCCAACGTCCTGACTTTC.

CDR3 in DNA: TGTGCCAGCAGTTTCCGGTATGGCTACACCTTC. Translated: CASSFRYGYTF. The rearrangement uses TRBV28 and TRBJ1-2; D remains unclear. Trimming took off 3 bases at V and 5 bases at J, with 4 bases between the two ends. This CDR3 is 11 amino acids long. CDR1 is MDHEN, CDR2 SYDVKM, per germline.

V gene TRBV4-1 combines with J gene TRBJ1-4, with 8 bases aligning to TRBD1. Germline CDR1 is MGHRA and CDR2 is YSYEKL. Trimming cost V 5 bases and J 9 bases; bases outside gene matches: 5. The CDR3 consists of 13 residues. In DNA form, the CDR3 reads TGCGCCAGCAGCGGTGGACAGGGCCAAAAACTGTTTTTT. Protein: CASSGGQGQKLFF.

The chain uses TRBV19 and TRBJ1-1; unclear D gene. The CDR3 is 11 amino acids. Germline CDR1 LNHDA, CDR2 SQIVND (reference sequence). Trimming took off 3 bases at V and 10 bases at J, with 9 bases between the two ends. Written as DNA, the CDR3 is TGTGCCAGTAGTATTGGGGAGGGAGCTTTCTTT. This gives the protein CASSIGEGAFF.

The chain has TRBV6-2 or TRBV6-3 and TRBJ1-2, with TRBD1 matching 11 bases. This CDR3 spans 15 amino acids. Germline assignment: CDR1 MNHEY and CDR2 SVGEGT. The V gene end was trimmed by 5 bases and the J gene end by 7 bases; junction bases not matched to a gene: 9. The CDR3 here is CASSQPGTGGGGYTF. The DNA for the CDR3 is TGTGCCAGCAGTCAGCCCGGGACAGGGGGTGGTGGCTACACCTTC.

In DNA form, the CDR3 reads TGTGCCAGCAGTGGATCCATAAAGACTAGCGGGCCTAGCTCCTACGAGCAGTACTTC. Amino acids: CASSGSIKTSGPSSYEQYF. The chain links TRBV2 to TRBJ2-7; 10 nucleotides agree with TRBD2. CDR3 length equals 19 residues. Germline CDR1 and CDR2: SNHLY and FYNNEI. V trimming: 4 bases; J trimming: 0 bases; junction bases outside the gene matches: 15.

CDR3 nucleotides: TGTGCCAGCAGCCAAGAAGTCGGGGGAAGCTCCTACAATGAGCAGTTCTTC. Translation gives CASSQEVGGSSYNEQFF. The rearrangement links TRBV4-2 to TRBJ2-1, with D maybe TRBD2 (6 bases). V lost 0 bases and J lost 0, with 12 bases in between. Germline V lookup: CDR1 LGHNA, CDR2 YNFKEQ. The length of the CDR3 is 17 residues.

This rearrangement joins TRBV15 to TRBJ2-1, with no clear D. The germline V gene encodes CDR1 LNHNV and CDR2 YYDKDF (reference sequence). This CDR3 region has 12 residues. V shed 1 base and J shed 9 bases, with 7 bases lying between them. The CDR3 DNA sequence: TGTGCCACCAGCAGAGGACGAGGTGAGCAGTTCTTC. Translation: CATSRGRGEQFF.

In its sample, this clone was seen a few times. CDR3 nucleotides: TGTGCCATCAGTGAGGCACAGGGACAGACGATGAACACTGAAGCTTTCTTT. Translated, it gives CAISEAQGQTMNTEAFF. This rearrangement joins TRBV10-3 to TRBJ1-1; 7 positions agree with TRBD1. CDR1 is ENHRY, CDR2 SYGVKD, per germline. This CDR3 spans 17 amino acids. J gave up 0 bases and V 2 bases, and 9 bases lay outside the gene matches.

The gene calls are TRBV14 and TRBJ2-7, with D maybe TRBD2 (5 bases). Germline V gene lookup returns CDR1 SGHDN and CDR2 FVKESK. The CDR3 sequence is 15 residues long. The V end lost 0 bases, the J end lost 3 bases, and 12 bases lay between the germline ends. CDR3 sequence reads: CASSQESGAGYEQYF. CDR3 sequence (DNA): TGTGCCAGCAGCCAAGAATCGGGCGCGGGCTACGAGCAGTACTTC.

This chain uses TRBV30 with TRBJ2-1; no firm D call. V lost 4 bases and J 7 bases, leaving 5 bases between the germline ends. In germline, CDR1 is GTSNPN, CDR2 SVGIG (reference sequence). This CDR3 is 10 amino acids long. The CDR3 sequence is CAWTQNEQFF. The CDR3 coding sequence is TGTGCCTGGACCCAGAATGAGCAGTTCTTC.

The chain links TRBV20-1 to TRBJ2-3; 10 bases fit TRBD2. Germline V gene data show CDR1 as DFQATT and CDR2 as SNEGSKA (reference sequence). Trimming took 3 bases from V and 5 from J; bases not matched to a gene: 5. The CDR3 sequence is 14 residues long. The CDR3 region is CSASKREGGDTQYF. The CDR3 DNA follows: TGCAGTGCTAGTAAGCGGGAGGGCGGAGATACGCAGTATTTT.

This chain uses TRBV7-8 with TRBJ2-3, with a tentative D call TRBD2 (6 bases). CDR3 length: 16 amino acids. CDR1 and CDR2 from the germline V gene are SGHVS and FQNEAQ. The germline V and J ends were trimmed by 2 bases and 3 bases, with 15 bases remaining between them. The CDR3 sequence is CASSLPRDRGTDTQYF. CDR3 coding DNA: TGTGCCAGCAGCTTACCCCGGGACCGGGGGACAGATACGCAGTATTTT.